These 18 T cell receptor beta chains share one sample of origin, sequenced in a study of T cells after yellow fever vaccination. A single record per CDR3 protein comes from TCRdb applying MiXCR to the 5' RACE reads. The data contain approximately 350,000 distinct CDR3 sequences, about 9.9% of them singletons. This material consisted of PBMCs, taken on the day of the first yellow fever vaccination. Every receptor here comes from a man aged 18 to 29 who received the YFV17D yellow fever vaccine.

In this sample, this clonotype turned up a few times. This chain links TRBV5-1 with TRBJ2-1; 7 nucleotides align to TRBD2. The ends lost 0 bases at V and 7 bases at J; junction bases unmatched: 7. Germline-derived CDR1 and CDR2 are SGHRS and YFSETQ. This CDR3 has 15 amino acids. CDR3 nucleotides: TGCGCCAGCAGCTTGGATCCAGCGGGGCTGAATGAGCAGTTCTTC. This gives the protein CASSLDPAGLNEQFF.

This clonotype has more than one count but fewer than ten. The rearrangement uses TRBV10-3 and TRBJ2-1, with D uncertain. Germline CDR1 ENHRY, CDR2 SYGVKD. The CDR3 consists of 13 residues. V was pared by 0 bases and J by 10 bases, with 10 bases between. CDR3 amino acids: CAISESDLREQFF. For the CDR3, the DNA is TGTGCCATCAGTGAGTCGGATCTCCGAGAGCAGTTCTTC.

Only a few counts were recorded for this clonotype. The chain combines TRBV20-1 with TRBJ2-3; no definite D call. This CDR3 spans 15 amino acids. The germline V and J ends were trimmed by 0 bases and 4 bases, with 14 bases remaining between them. Germline CDR1 is DFQATT and CDR2 is SNEGSKA (reference sequence). In DNA, the CDR3 is TGCAGTGCTAGAGATCCTTTACACCCGCCAGATACGCAGTATTTT. The encoded protein is CSARDPLHPPDTQYF.

The chain combines TRBV7-2 with TRBJ1-5; a weak D match, TRBD1 (6 bases). Germline V gene sequence: CDR1 SGHTA, CDR2 FQGNSA. The CDR3 sequence is 13 residues long. V shed 6 bases and J shed 3 bases, with 9 bases lying between them. The CDR3 loop reads CASRGQLNQPQHF. The CDR3 DNA follows: TGTGCCAGCAGAGGACAGCTCAATCAGCCCCAGCATTTT. Full variable domain (remainder filled in from reference TRBV7-2 and TRBJ1-5): GAGVSQSPSNKVTEKGKDVELRCDPISGHTALYWYRQSLGQGLEFLIYFQGNSAPDKSGLPSDRFSAERTGGSVSTLTIQRTQQEDSAVYLCASRGQLNQPQHFGDGTRLSIL.

This clonotype was seen more than once but under ten times. V is TRBV5-5 and J is TRBJ2-1, with 7 bases lining up with TRBD1. The CDR3 is 13 amino acids. V was clipped by 3 bases and J by 3 bases; unmatched bases: 0. Per the germline V gene, CDR1 is SGHKS and CDR2 is YYEKEE (reference sequence). The CDR3 region is CASSWTGYNEQFF. The CDR3 coding sequence is TGTGCCAGCAGCTGGACAGGCTACAATGAGCAGTTCTTC. Looking up the rest from reference TRBV5-5 and TRBJ2-1 gives the full variable domain: DAGVTQSPTHLIKTRGQQVTLRCSPISGHKSVSWYQQVLGQGPQFIFQYYEKEERGRGNFPDRFSARQFPNYSSELNVNALLLGDSALYLCASSWTGYNEQFFGPGTRLTVL.

This clonotype was found many times. The V and J genes are TRBV6-1 and TRBJ2-3, with TRBD2 identical over 7 bases. The CDR3 totals 15 residues. Germline lookup yields CDR1 MNHNS and CDR2 SASEGT. Trimming took 7 bases from V and 1 from J; bases not matched to a gene: 8. The CDR3 loop reads CASNRQAGRTDTQYF. DNA for the CDR3: TGTGCCAGCAATCGCCAAGCGGGGCGCACAGATACGCAGTATTTT.

This clonotype was seen a few times. The chain combines TRBV7-8 with TRBJ2-1; D uncertain. CDR3 length equals 12 residues. The ends were cut back, 4 bases at V and 6 bases at J, with 7 bases in the middle. The germline V gene has CDR1 SGHVS and CDR2 FQNEAQ. The CDR3 nucleotides are TGTGCCAGCAGCTCCATAGGCAATGAGCAGTTCTTC. Amino acids: CASSSIGNEQFF.

This rearrangement joins TRBV7-3 to TRBJ2-5; D unresolved. Germline values: CDR1 SGHTA, CDR2 FQGTGA. Trimming pared 2 bases from V and 2 bases from J, leaving 12 bases between. The length of the CDR3 is 15 residues. This chain's CDR3 is CASSLGTNSQETQYF. The CDR3 region has the DNA TGTGCCAGCAGCTTAGGTACTAACTCACAAGAGACCCAGTACTTC. Using reference TRBV7-3 and TRBJ2-5 for the parts outside the CDR3, the full variable domain is GAGVSQTPSNKVTEKGKYVELRCDPISGHTALYWYRQSLGQGPEFLIYFQGTGAADDSGLPNDRFFAVRPEGSVSTLKIQRTERGDSAVYLCASSLGTNSQETQYFGPGTRLLVL.

This clonotype was counted many times. V usage is TRBV5-1 and J usage is TRBJ2-3; D call uncertain. Germline CDR1 reads SGHRS; CDR2 reads YFSETQ. Between the trimmed V and J ends, which lost 1 base and 4 bases, there was a span of 4 bases. The length of the CDR3 is 12 residues. The DNA of the CDR3 is TGCGCCAGCAGCTTGACAGCAGATACGCAGTATTTT. Translating it yields CASSLTADTQYF.

This clonotype was found a few times. The gene calls are TRBV7-9 and TRBJ2-2; no clear D gene. The CDR3 spans 15 residues. The germline V gene encodes CDR1 SEHNR and CDR2 FQNEAQ (reference sequence). V gave up 8 bases and J gave up 2 bases, with 15 bases separating them. The chain's CDR3 is CASLRLQANTGELFF. The CDR3 DNA reads TGTGCCAGCCTCCGTCTGCAGGCCAACACCGGGGAGCTGTTTTTT. Full variable domain (missing parts from reference TRBV7-9 and TRBJ2-2): DTGVSQNPRHKITKRGQNVTFRCDPISEHNRLYWYRQTLGQGPEFLTYFQNEAQLEKSRLLSDRFSAERPKGSFSTLEIQRTEQGDSAMYLCASLRLQANTGELFFGEGSRLTVL.

This clonotype was found a few times. The genes are TRBV28 and TRBJ1-2; D is uncertain. Trimming stripped 5 bases from V and 4 bases from J, with 2 bases between. The germline gives CDR1 MDHEN, CDR2 SYDVKM. The length of the CDR3 is 10 residues. This CDR3 reads CASSRYGYTF. CDR3 nucleotides: TGTGCCAGCAGTCGCTATGGCTACACCTTC.

The V and J genes are TRBV3-1 and TRBJ2-3, with 12 bases matching TRBD2. The V and J ends lost 4 bases and 2 bases, in that order; junction bases with no gene match: 7. This CDR3 region has 17 residues. CDR1 is LGHDT, CDR2 YNNKEL, per germline (reference sequence). The CDR3 sequence: CASSRRLAGVSTDTQYF. CDR3 bases: TGTGCCAGCAGCCGTAGACTAGCGGGGGTTTCCACAGATACGCAGTATTTT.

This clonotype was counted only a few times. The chain joins TRBV29-1 to TRBJ2-1; 9 bases agree with TRBD1. Germline V CDR1 and CDR2: SQVTM, ANQGSEA. The J segment lost 5 bases and the V segment lost 4 bases, leaving 3 bases of the junction unmatched. This CDR3 is 13 amino acids long. CDR3 residues: CSVGGQGDNEQFF. The CDR3 DNA reads TGCAGCGTTGGGGGACAGGGTGACAATGAGCAGTTCTTC.

As for this clonotype: A much larger clone lies a single base off, so this may be a read error. This chain connects TRBV12-3 or TRBV12-4 to TRBJ2-5; D perhaps matches TRBD1 (5 bases). The CDR3 contains 14 residues. Here the CDR3 reads CASRSQEYQETLYF. As DNA, the CDR3 is TGTGCCAGCAGATCACAGGAGTACCAAGAGACCCTGTACTTC.

This clonotype was observed a handful of times. The chain couples TRBV5-1 to TRBJ2-2; D is uncertain. The CDR3 covers 11 residues. The V end was cut by 6 bases, the J end by 7 bases, with 7 bases between. Germline CDR1 SGHRS, CDR2 YFSETQ. The CDR3 region has the DNA TGCGCCAGCATCGAAAACGGGGAGCTGTTTTTT. Protein sequence: CASIENGELFF. Using reference TRBV5-1 and TRBJ2-2 for the parts outside the CDR3, the full variable domain is KAGVTQTPRYLIKTRGQQVTLSCSPISGHRSVSWYQQTPGQGLQFLFEYFSETQRNKGNFPGRFSGRQFSNSRSEMNVSTLELGDSALYLCASIENGELFFGEGSRLTVL.

The rearrangement joins TRBV7-3 to TRBJ1-1, with TRBD1 as a possible D gene (6 bases). CDR1 and CDR2 from the germline V gene are SGHTA and FQGTGA. There are 15 residues in the CDR3. Trimming pared 5 bases from V and 3 bases from J, leaving 16 bases between. CDR3 protein: CASSPNQGKDTEAFF. CDR3 DNA sequence: TGTGCCAGCAGCCCGAACCAGGGGAAGGACACTGAAGCTTTCTTT.

This sequence joins TRBV7-2 and TRBJ2-1; 8 positions match TRBD1. This CDR3 region has 16 residues. The germline V gene has CDR1 SGHTA and CDR2 FQGNSA. Trimming removed 5 bases from V and 9 bases from J; junction bases left unmatched: 15. The CDR3, as DNA: TGTGCCAGCAGCCCGAGGTCAGGGGGCGGGGTCGCTGAGCAGTTCTTC. Translated, it gives CASSPRSGGGVAEQFF.

This clonotype was recorded many times. The chain links TRBV7-9 to TRBJ2-5; D uncertain. V shed 2 bases and J shed 5 bases, with 12 bases lying between them. From germline, CDR1 is SEHNR and CDR2 FQNEAQ (reference sequence). This CDR3 comprises 14 residues. The CDR3 coding sequence is TGTGCCAGCAGCTTACCTGCCTTGGGCGAGACCCAGTACTTC. As protein: CASSLPALGETQYF.